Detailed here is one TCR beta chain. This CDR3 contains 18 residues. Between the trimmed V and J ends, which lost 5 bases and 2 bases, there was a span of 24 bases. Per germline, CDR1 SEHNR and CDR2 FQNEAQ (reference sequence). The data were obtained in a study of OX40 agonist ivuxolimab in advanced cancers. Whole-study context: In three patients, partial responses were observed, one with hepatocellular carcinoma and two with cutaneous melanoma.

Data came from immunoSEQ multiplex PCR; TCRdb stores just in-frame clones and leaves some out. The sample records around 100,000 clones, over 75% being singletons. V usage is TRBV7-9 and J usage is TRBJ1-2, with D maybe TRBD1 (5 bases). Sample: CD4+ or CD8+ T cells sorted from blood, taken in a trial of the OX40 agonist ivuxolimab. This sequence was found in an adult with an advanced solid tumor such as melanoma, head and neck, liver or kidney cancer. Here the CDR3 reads CASSSRIFSGTANYGYTF. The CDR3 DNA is TGTGCCAGCAGCAGCAGAATTTTTTCCGGGACGGCAAACTATGGCTACACCTTC.